This T cell receptor (beta chain) came from a study of blood T cell repertoires in COVID-19 (dated by TCRdb to the early 2020s). With regard to the full study: The collaborator samples originated in the United States, Italy and Spain and spanned the acute and convalescent phases of COVID-19. The prospective study material was composed of cDNA or gDNA derived from T cells, B-cell-depleted T cells, or PBMCs. Deeply sampled blood TCRbeta repertoires from subjects exposed to, actively infected with, or recovered from COVID-19 were included in the dataset. The repertoires were made available in a free public database intended to serve as a resource for research on the immune response to SARS-CoV-2. The samples were drawn from the first 160 participants of the ongoing ImmuneRACE study and from 1,254 subjects provided by 6 global collaborators. HLA class I and class II types, where available, came from metadata supplied by the sample provider rather than from assay-based typing. The sample metadata nearly always contained a de-identified subject ID, COVID-19 status, age in years and sex.

CDR1 is given as SGDLS and CDR2 as YYNGEE, both from the germline V gene. There are 12 amino acids in the CDR3, from cysteine to phenylalanine inclusive. The read is trimmed to its CDR3 DNA, 36 bases read in frame from base 1. Germline trimming amounts to 0 bases on V and 10 bases on J, with 0 as the count of junction bases outside the gene matches. Concerning this clone itself: The antigen this receptor binds is unknown. The input lacks base qualities; no much larger clone sits a single base away.

Beyond this particular receptor, the publication reports: How much clinical and demographic metadata was included differed by source and by participant, and the metadata was provided uncurated.

TCRbeta CDR3 regions were amplified from genomic DNA by means of the immunoSEQ Assay, a bias-controlled multiplex PCR. In the original analysis: Within the assay, amplification of reference gene primers was used to estimate how many nucleated cells each sample contained. To quantify the absolute abundance of each unique TCRbeta CDR3 rearrangement, sequence reads were collapsed and filtered. For each sample, productive Simpson clonality was calculated by taking the square root of Simpson's diversity index across productive rearrangements. Entries here come from immuneACCESS through TCRdb and include only in-frame sequences with V and J called. Some clones fail to appear in such tables; in the studies checked, an unresolved V gene covers under half of the shortfall, and the cause of the remainder is unknown. Clone size and V and J calls were adopted from that table, with D and trimming inferred from the DNA. In this sample the table shows some 70,000 clones, about 90% of which occur a single time. The ten largest account for approximately 8% of the sample.

Each collaborating institution followed its own protocols to collect whole blood in K2EDTA tubes. Collaborator samples were shipped for TCRbeta analysis as frozen whole blood, isolated PBMCs, or DNA extracted from either sample type. The sequence was collected from a man aged 45-60 years with active COVID-19. The sample taken for sequencing was peripheral blood. The receptor chain draws on TRBV9 and TRBJ2-1, with 8 bases matching TRBD1. The CDR3 here reads CASSVDRGEQFF. At the DNA level, the sequence is TGTGCCAGCAGCGTAGACAGGGGGGAGCAGTTCTTC.